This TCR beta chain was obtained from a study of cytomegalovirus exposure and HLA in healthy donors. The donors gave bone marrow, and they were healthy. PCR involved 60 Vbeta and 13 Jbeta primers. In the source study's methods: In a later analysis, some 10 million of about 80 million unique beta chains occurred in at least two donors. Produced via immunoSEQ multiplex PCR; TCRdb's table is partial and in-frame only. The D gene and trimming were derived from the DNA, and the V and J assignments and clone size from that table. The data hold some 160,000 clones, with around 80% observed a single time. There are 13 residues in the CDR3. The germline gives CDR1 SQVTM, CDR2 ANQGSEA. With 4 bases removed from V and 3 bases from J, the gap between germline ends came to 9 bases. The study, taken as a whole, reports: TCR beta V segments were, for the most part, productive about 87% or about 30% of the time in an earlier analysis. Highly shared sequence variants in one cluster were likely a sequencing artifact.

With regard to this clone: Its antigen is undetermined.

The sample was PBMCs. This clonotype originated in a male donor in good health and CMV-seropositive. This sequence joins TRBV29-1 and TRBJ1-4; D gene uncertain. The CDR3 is CSVVELPNEKLFF. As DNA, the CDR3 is TGCAGCGTTGTCGAGTTACCTAATGAAAAACTGTTTTTT.